Listed below are T cell receptor beta chains from one sample, sequenced in a study of T-cell reconstitution after alpha-beta-depleted transplantation in children. TCRdb analysed the PCR reads with MiXCR anew, one entry per CDR3 protein. Of 540,000 or so distinct CDR3 sequences listed, 23% were seen once; the top ten hold over 12%. Sequencing used PBMCs, mostly from graft donor cells, obtained 360 days after TCRalphabeta/CD19-depleted stem cell transplant. These receptors all stem from a boy in the first two years of life who had a stem cell transplant for acute myeloid leukemia, so the T cells may come from the graft donor. The CDR3 runs from the conserved cysteine through the conserved F or W. A D gene is named only where the DNA matches it firmly. Expanded clones are given a class, and other clones once, few, many or no size at all.

clone size,V gene,D gene,CDR3 length,J gene,CDR3 DNA,CDR3 protein
.,TRBV9,.,17,TRBJ2-1,TGTGCCAGCAGCGTAGAGTCGGGAGGGACAGGAGACAATGAGCAGTTCTTC,CASSVESGGTGDNEQFF
.,TRBV9,TRBD1,15,TRBJ2-5,TGTGCCAGCAGCGTAGTTCCGGGACAGGGAGAGACCCAGTACTTC,CASSVVPGQGETQYF
.,TRBV11-2,.,18,TRBJ2-3,TGTGCCAGCAGCCAAGTCACGACTAGTACCGTTAGCACAGATACGCAGTATTTT,CASSQVTTSTVSTDTQYF
.,TRBV6-2/TRBV6-3,.,15,TRBJ2-7,TGTGCCAGCAGTTACTCGGAGGGCGGACCCTACGAGCAGTACTTC,CASSYSEGGPYEQYF
.,TRBV12-3/TRBV12-4,.,13,TRBJ1-1,TGTGCCAGCAGTTTAGTGGGGGACCTAAAAGCTTTCTTT,CASSLVGDLKAFF
.,TRBV5-1,TRBD2,16,TRBJ2-3,TGCGCCAGCACTATTACTAGCGGGGGGCTAGCAGATACGCAGTATTTT,CASTITSGGLADTQYF
many,TRBV12-3/TRBV12-4,TRBD2,15,TRBJ2-1,TGTGCCAGCGTCCCGGAGGCGGGGGGGCGGAATGAGCAGTTCTTC,CASVPEAGGRNEQFF
many,TRBV2,.,18,TRBJ2-1,TGTGCCAGCAGTGCTAGGGGGAGGGACAGCGCATCCTACAATGAGCAGTTCTTC,CASSARGRDSASYNEQFF
few,TRBV12-3/TRBV12-4,TRBD2,11,TRBJ2-1,TGTGCCAGCAGTTTACCGGGGGGGCAGTTCTTC,CASSLPGGQFF
many,TRBV29-1,.,14,TRBJ1-2,TGCAGCGTTGCGGCTGTAGACAGAACCTATGGCTACACCTTC,CSVAAVDRTYGYTF
many,TRBV12-3/TRBV12-4,.,16,TRBJ2-1,TGTGCCAGCAGTTTAGGGGCTTGGCTACCCAACAATGAGCAGTTCTTC,CASSLGAWLPNNEQFF
many,TRBV29-1,.,13,TRBJ2-5,TGCAGCGTTGATACTAGCCTAGGGGAGACCCAGTACTTC,CSVDTSLGETQYF
.,TRBV5-5,.,14,TRBJ2-3,TGTGCCAGCAGCTCCCTAGGATTCACAGATACGCAGTATTTT,CASSSLGFTDTQYF
.,TRBV12-3/TRBV12-4,.,12,TRBJ1-5,TGTGCCAGCAGCCTTAGATATCAGCCCCAGCATTTT,CASSLRYQPQHF
.,TRBV20-1,.,14,TRBJ2-2,TGCAGTGCTCGACGGATCCTGAACACCGGGGAGCTGTTTTTT,CSARRILNTGELFF
.,TRBV5-1,.,12,TRBJ2-7,TGCGCCAGCAGCTCGCAGGGAAACGAGCAGTACTTC,CASSSQGNEQYF
.,TRBV7-9,.,14,TRBJ2-1,TGTGCCAGCAGCCCCATCCTAAGCAACAATGAGCAGTTCTTC,CASSPILSNNEQFF
many,TRBV12-3/TRBV12-4,.,15,TRBJ2-7,TGTGCCAGCAGTTTCCCGGACAGTACGACCTACGAGCAGTACTTC,CASSFPDSTTYEQYF
many,TRBV10-3,TRBD2,19,TRBJ2-3,TGTGCCATCAGTGAGTCTGCGATTAGCGGGGGGGCCGGAACAGATACGCAGTATTTT,CAISESAISGGAGTDTQYF
few,TRBV6-1,.,13,TRBJ2-7,TGTGCCAGCACCCACGACCCAAGCTACGAGCAGTACTTC,CASTHDPSYEQYF
many,TRBV7-9,TRBD1,15,TRBJ2-7,TGTGCCAGCAGCTTAGCGAAGACAGGGGCGGATGAGCAGTACTTC,CASSLAKTGADEQYF
.,TRBV5-1,.,15,TRBJ2-6,TGCGCCAGCAGTGCAGTCTCGGCTGGGGCCAACGTCCTGACTTTC,CASSAVSAGANVLTF
once,TRBV11-2,.,13,TRBJ2-1,TGTGCCAGCAGCTTATTGATCTCGAATGAGCAGTTCTTC,CASSLLISNEQFF
.,TRBV6-1,TRBD1,18,TRBJ2-1,TGTGCCAGCACCGAGGAAGGGACAGGGTTTTTCGCCTACAATGAGCAGTTCTTC,CASTEEGTGFFAYNEQFF
many,TRBV6-1,.,15,TRBJ1-6,TGTGCCAGCAGCCGGGGCGGACCGGATAATTCACCCCTCCACTTT,CASSRGGPDNSPLHF
few,TRBV5-5,.,14,TRBJ2-5,TGTGCCAGCAGCTTCCGAAGCGGTAGGGAGACCCAGTACTTC,CASSFRSGRETQYF
.,TRBV5-6,.,19,TRBJ2-6,TGTGCCAGCAGCTGGACCACCGGGACGGCGAACTCTGGGGCCAACGTCCTGACTTTC,CASSWTTGTANSGANVLTF
.,TRBV5-5,TRBD1,15,TRBJ2-5,TGTGCCAGCAGCTTGGTCGGGACAGGGGGAGAGACCCAGTACTTC,CASSLVGTGGETQYF
many,TRBV5-1,.,15,TRBJ1-6,TGCGCCAGCAGCTTTGGAGGTTCCTATAATTCACCCCTCCACTTT,CASSFGGSYNSPLHF